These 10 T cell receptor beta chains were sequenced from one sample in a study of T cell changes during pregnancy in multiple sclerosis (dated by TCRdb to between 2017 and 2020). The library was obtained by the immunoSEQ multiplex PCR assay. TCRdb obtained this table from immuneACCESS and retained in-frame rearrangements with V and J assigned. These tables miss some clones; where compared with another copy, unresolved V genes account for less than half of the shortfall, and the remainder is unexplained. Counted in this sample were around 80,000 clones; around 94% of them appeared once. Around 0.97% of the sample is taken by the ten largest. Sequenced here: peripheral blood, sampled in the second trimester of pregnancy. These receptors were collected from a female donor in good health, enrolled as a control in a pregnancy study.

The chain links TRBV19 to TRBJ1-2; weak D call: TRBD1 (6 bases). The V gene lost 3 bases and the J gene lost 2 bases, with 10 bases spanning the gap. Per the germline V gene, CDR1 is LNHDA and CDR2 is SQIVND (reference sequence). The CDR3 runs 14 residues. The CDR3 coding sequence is TGTGCCAGTAGTATTCGGACAGTGAACTATGGCTACACCTTC. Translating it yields CASSIRTVNYGYTF.

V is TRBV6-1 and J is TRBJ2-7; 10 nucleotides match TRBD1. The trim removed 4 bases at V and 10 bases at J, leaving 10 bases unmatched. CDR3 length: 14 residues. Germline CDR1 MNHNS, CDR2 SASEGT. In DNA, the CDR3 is TGTGCCAGCAGTGGGGACAGGGGAGTTACGGCACAGTACTTC. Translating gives CASSGDRGVTAQYF.

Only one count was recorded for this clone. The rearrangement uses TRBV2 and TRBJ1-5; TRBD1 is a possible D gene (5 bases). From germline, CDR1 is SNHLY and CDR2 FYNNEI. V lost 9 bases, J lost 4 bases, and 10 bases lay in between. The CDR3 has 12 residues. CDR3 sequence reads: CASGQPNQPQHF. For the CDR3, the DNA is TGTGCCAGTGGACAACCTAATCAGCCCCAGCATTTT.

CDR3 sequence: CASSFAHRDRARTDTQYF. The CDR3 nucleotides are TGCGCCAGCAGCTTCGCTCACCGGGACAGGGCAAGAACAGATACGCAGTATTTT. The rearrangement joins TRBV5-1 to TRBJ2-3, with TRBD1 identical over 9 bases. V shed 2 bases and J 3 bases; nucleotides not matched to a gene: 13. The CDR3 length is 18 residues. Germline values: CDR1 SGHRS, CDR2 YFSETQ.

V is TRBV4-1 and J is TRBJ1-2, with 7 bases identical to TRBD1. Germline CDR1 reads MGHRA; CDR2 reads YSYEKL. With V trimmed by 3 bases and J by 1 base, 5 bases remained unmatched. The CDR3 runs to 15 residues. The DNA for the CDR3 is TGCGCCAGCAGCCACGGCCAGGGGGATAACTATGGCTACACCTTC. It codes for CASSHGQGDNYGYTF.

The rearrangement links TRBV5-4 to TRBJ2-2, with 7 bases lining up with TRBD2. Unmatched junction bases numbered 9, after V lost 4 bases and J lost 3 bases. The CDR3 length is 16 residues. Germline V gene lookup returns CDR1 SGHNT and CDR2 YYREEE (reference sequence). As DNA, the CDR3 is TGTGCCAGCAGCCCCACTAGCGCATCTGACACCGGGGAGCTGTTTTTT. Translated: CASSPTSASDTGELFF.

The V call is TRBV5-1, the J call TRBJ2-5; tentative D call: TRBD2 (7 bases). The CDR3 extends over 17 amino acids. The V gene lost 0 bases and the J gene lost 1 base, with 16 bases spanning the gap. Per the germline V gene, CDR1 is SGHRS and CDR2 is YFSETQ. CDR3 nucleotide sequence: TGCGCCAGCAGCTTGGGGACATTTGCGGGGGCCCAAGAGACCCAGTACTTC. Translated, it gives CASSLGTFAGAQETQYF.

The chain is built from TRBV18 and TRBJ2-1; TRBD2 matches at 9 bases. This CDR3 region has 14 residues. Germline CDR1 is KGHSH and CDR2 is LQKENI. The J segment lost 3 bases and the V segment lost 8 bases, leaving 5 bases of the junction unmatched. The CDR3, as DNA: TGTGCCAGCCTTAGCGGGAGTGGCTACAATGAGCAGTTCTTC. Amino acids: CASLSGSGYNEQFF.

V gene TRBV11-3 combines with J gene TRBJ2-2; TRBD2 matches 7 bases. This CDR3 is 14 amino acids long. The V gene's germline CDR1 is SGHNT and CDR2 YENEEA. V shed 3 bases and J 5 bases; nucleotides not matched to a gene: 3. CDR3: CASSFNSGTGELFF. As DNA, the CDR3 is TGTGCCAGCAGCTTTAATAGCGGGACCGGGGAGCTGTTTTTT.

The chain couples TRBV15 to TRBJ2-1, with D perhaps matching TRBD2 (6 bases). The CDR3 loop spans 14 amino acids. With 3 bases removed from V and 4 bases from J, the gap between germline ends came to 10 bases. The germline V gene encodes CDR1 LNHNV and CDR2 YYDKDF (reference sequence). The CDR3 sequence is CATSSPRGYNEQFF. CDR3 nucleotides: TGTGCCACCAGCAGCCCCCGGGGGTACAATGAGCAGTTCTTC.